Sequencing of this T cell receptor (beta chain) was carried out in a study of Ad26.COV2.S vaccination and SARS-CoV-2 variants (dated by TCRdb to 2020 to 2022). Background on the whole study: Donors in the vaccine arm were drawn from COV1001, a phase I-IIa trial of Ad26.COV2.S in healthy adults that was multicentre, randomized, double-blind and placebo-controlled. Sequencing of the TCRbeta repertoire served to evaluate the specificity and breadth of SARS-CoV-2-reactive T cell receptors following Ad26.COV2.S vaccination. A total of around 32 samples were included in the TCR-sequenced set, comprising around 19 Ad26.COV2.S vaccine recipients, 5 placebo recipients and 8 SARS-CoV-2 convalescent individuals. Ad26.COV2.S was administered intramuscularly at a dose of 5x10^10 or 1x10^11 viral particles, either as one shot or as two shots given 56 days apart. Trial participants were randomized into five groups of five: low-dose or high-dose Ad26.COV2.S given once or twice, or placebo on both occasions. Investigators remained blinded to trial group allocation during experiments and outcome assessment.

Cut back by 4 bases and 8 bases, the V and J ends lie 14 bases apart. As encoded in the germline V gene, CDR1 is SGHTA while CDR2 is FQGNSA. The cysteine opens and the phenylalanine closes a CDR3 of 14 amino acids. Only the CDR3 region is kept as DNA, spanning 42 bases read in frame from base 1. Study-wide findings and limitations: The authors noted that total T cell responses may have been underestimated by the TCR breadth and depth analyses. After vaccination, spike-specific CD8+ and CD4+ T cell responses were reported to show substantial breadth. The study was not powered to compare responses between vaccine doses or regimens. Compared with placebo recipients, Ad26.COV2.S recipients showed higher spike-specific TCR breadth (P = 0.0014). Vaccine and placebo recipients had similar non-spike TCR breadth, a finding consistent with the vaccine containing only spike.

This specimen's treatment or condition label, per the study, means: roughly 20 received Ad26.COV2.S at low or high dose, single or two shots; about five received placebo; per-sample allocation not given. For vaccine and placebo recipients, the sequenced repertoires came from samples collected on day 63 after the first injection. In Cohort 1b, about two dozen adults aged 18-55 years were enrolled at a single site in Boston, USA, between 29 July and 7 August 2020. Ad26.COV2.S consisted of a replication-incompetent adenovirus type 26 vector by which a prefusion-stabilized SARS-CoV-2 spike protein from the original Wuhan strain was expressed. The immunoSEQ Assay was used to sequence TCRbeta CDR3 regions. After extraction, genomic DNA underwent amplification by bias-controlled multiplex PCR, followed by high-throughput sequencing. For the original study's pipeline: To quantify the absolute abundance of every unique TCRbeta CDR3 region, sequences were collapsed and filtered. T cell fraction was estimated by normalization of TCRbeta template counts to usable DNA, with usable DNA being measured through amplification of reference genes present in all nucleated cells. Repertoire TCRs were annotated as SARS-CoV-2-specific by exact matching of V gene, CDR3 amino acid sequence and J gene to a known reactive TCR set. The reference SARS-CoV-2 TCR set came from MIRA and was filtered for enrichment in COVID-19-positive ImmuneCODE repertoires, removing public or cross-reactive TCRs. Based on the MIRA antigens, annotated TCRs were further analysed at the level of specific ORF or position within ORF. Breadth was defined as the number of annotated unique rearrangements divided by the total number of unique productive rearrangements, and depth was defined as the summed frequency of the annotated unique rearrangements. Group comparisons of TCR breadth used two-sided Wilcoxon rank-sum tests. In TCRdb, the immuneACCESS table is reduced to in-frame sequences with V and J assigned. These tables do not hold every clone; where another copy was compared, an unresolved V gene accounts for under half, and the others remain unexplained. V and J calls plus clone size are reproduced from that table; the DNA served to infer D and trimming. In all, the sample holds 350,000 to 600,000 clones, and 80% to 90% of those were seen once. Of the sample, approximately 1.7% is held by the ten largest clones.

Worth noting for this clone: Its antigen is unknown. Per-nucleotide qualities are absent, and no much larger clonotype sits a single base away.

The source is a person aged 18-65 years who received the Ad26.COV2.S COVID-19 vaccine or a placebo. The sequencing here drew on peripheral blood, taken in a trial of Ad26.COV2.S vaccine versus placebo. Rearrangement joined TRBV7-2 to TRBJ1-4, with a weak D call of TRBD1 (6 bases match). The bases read TGTGCCAGCAGCTCCACAGGGATGGACGAAAAACTGTTTTTT. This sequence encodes CASSSTGMDEKLFF.